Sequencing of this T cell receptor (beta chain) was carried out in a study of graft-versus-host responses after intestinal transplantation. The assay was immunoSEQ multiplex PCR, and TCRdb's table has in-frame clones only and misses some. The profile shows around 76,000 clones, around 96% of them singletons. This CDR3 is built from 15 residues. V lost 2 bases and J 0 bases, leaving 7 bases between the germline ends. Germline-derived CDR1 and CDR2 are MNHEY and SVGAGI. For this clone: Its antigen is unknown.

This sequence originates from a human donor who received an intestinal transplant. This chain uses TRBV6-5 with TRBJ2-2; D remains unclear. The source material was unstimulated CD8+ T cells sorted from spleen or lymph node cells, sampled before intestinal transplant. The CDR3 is CASSYGWANTGELFF. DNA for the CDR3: TGTGCCAGCAGTTACGGGTGGGCGAACACCGGGGAGCTGTTTTTT.